These T cell receptor beta chains were read from a single sample in a study of shared clonotypes between healthy human individuals. Libraries were prepared by immunoSEQ multiplex PCR; TCRdb keeps only in-frame clonotypes and omits some of them. The sample lists over a million clones, approximately 76% occurring once. The source material was memory CD4+ T cells sorted from blood. These receptors all come from a man aged 18 to 29 in good health. The CDR3 runs from the conserved cysteine through the conserved F or W. Each record gives: V gene, D gene, clone size, CDR3 length, J gene, CDR3 DNA, CDR3 protein. The D gene is left open where the match is weak. Rows may omit the clone size; those that give it use once, few, many or a size class.

>TRBV7-9|-|few|13|TRBJ2-5
TGTGCCAGCAGCCGAGACTCCCAAGAGACCCAGTACTTC
CASSRDSQETQYF
>TRBV7-9|-|-|13|TRBJ2-4
TGTGCCAGCAGTTTAGGGGCCAAAAACATTCAGTACTTC
CASSLGAKNIQYF
>TRBV11-2|-|once|17|TRBJ1-4
TGTGCCAGCAGCTTAGGTACAGGGTATGCAACTAATGAAAAACTGTTTTTT
CASSLGTGYATNEKLFF
>TRBV6-1|TRBD2|-|17|TRBJ2-2
TGTGCCAGCAGTGAGTCCACTAGCGGGAGTCGCACCGGGGAGCTGTTTTTT
CASSESTSGSRTGELFF
>TRBV11-2|-|-|12|TRBJ1-5
TGTGCCAGCAGCTCCGGTATTGGGCCCCAGCATTTT
CASSSGIGPQHF
>TRBV4-3|TRBD1|-|14|TRBJ2-5
TGCGCCAGCAGCCGGGACAGGGTGGGAGAGACCCAGTACTTC
CASSRDRVGETQYF
>TRBV5-1|TRBD2|-|15|TRBJ2-5
TGCGCCAGCAGGGATGGAGGAAGCGGGGGAGAGACCCAGTACTTC
CASRDGGSGGETQYF
>TRBV5-1|TRBD1|-|14|TRBJ1-2
TGCGCCAGCAGCGTGACAGGGGGTAACTATGGCTACACCTTC
CASSVTGGNYGYTF
>TRBV15|-|few|18|TRBJ2-5
TGTGCCACCAGCAGAGAGTTCACGGGAGTGGCGGCGCAAGAGACCCAGTACTTC
CATSREFTGVAAQETQYF
>TRBV6-6|TRBD2|few|16|TRBJ2-5
TGTGCCAGCAGTTACCCCAGCGGGGGGCGAAGGGAGACCCAGTACTTC
CASSYPSGGRRETQYF
>TRBV5-1|-|-|16|TRBJ2-4
TGCGCCAGCAGCTTACAGGGGAGGTTAGCCAAAAACATTCAGTACTTC
CASSLQGRLAKNIQYF
>TRBV5-5|-|-|14|TRBJ2-3
TGTGCCAGCAGCTTCGGACAGCTTCCAGATACGCAGTATTTT
CASSFGQLPDTQYF
>TRBV5-1|-|-|14|TRBJ2-2
TGCGCCAGCAGCCTGGCGGTTAACACCGGGGAGCTGTTTTTT
CASSLAVNTGELFF
>TRBV7-3|TRBD1|-|15|TRBJ2-2
TGTGCCAGCAGCTTAGGGACAGGGTTCGGCGGGGAGCTGTTTTTT
CASSLGTGFGGELFF
>TRBV4-3|-|many|13|TRBJ2-3
TGCGCCAGCAGCCAGGGACACACAGATACGCAGTATTTT
CASSQGHTDTQYF
>TRBV2|-|-|15|TRBJ1-6
TGTGCCAGCAGTGGAGGGAACGTCGGTAATTCACCCCTCCACTTT
CASSGGNVGNSPLHF
>TRBV19|-|-|13|TRBJ1-2
TGTGCCAGTAGCCGGAGGGGGGACTATGGCTACACCTTC
CASSRRGDYGYTF
>TRBV30|TRBD1|-|14|TRBJ2-7
TGTGCCTGGAACCCCGGGACAGGGGGGTTCGAGCAGTACTTC
CAWNPGTGGFEQYF
>TRBV5-1|-|-|14|TRBJ2-7
TGCGCCAGCAGCTTGATCGGGGGACCGTACGAGCAGTACTTC
CASSLIGGPYEQYF
>TRBV6-1|TRBD1|-|15|TRBJ2-4
TGTGCCAGCAGTGAACCCTCCTGGACAGGGGGGTTACAGTACTTC
CASSEPSWTGGLQYF
>TRBV7-2|TRBD2|-|17|TRBJ2-1
TGTGCCAGCAGCTTAAGGGTAGAGCTAGCGGGAAACAATGAGCAGTTCTTC
CASSLRVELAGNNEQFF
>TRBV28|-|-|15|TRBJ2-4
TGTGCCAGCAGAGACAGCTCTGTAGCCAAAAACATTCAGTACTTC
CASRDSSVAKNIQYF
>TRBV5-1|TRBD2|-|15|TRBJ2-1
TGCGCCAGCAGCTTGAGACTAGCGGGGTACAATGAGCAGTTCTTC
CASSLRLAGYNEQFF
>TRBV9|TRBD2|-|15|TRBJ2-3
TGTGCCAGCAGCGTAGTTGGGGGGGGCACAGATACGCAGTATTTT
CASSVVGGGTDTQYF
>TRBV30|-|-|13|TRBJ1-2
TGTGCCTGGGACTTAAGCGGCAACTATGGCTACACCTTC
CAWDLSGNYGYTF
>TRBV5-1|TRBD2|-|15|TRBJ2-7
TGCGCCAGCAGCCCGGGGACTAGCGGGAACGACGAGCAGTACTTC
CASSPGTSGNDEQYF
>TRBV2|TRBD1|once|16|TRBJ1-5
TGTGCCAGCAGTTTACAGGGGATCTATAGCAATCAGCCCCAGCATTTT
CASSLQGIYSNQPQHF
>TRBV7-3|-|-|16|TRBJ1-1
TGTGCCAGCAGCTCCCCGGTGGGGGGCGGTAACACTGAAGCTTTCTTT
CASSSPVGGGNTEAFF
>TRBV5-4|TRBD2|-|15|TRBJ2-5
TGTGCCAGCAGCTCGGCTAGCGGGGGAGAAGAGACCCAGTACTTC
CASSSASGGEETQYF
>TRBV7-2|-|many|14|TRBJ2-3
TGTGCCAGCAGCTTAGTCTCTAGTAGTGATACGCAGTATTTT
CASSLVSSSDTQYF
>TRBV30|TRBD1|-|15|TRBJ1-3
TGTGCCTGGAGTTTAACCGGGACAGGAAGAAACACCATATATTTT
CAWSLTGTGRNTIYF
>TRBV7-2|-|-|13|TRBJ2-5
TGTGCCAGCGCTCGTCAGACCCAAGAGACCCAGTACTTC
CASARQTQETQYF
>TRBV2|TRBD1|-|15|TRBJ2-5
TGTGCCAGCAGGGGGGACAGGGGGCGTCAAGAGACCCAGTACTTC
CASRGDRGRQETQYF
>TRBV20-1|-|-|11|TRBJ1-2
TGCAGTGCTAGCGCCGGGGATGGCTACACCTTC
CSASAGDGYTF
>TRBV6-1|TRBD1|-|15|TRBJ1-3
TGTGCCAGCACGAAGGACAGGGGCTCTGGAAACACCATATATTTT
CASTKDRGSGNTIYF
>TRBV14|-|-|15|TRBJ1-6
TGTGCCAGCAGCCCCCTTCTAGATAATAATTCACCCCTCCACTTT
CASSPLLDNNSPLHF
>TRBV6-7|-|-|13|TRBJ1-1
TGTGCCAGCAGTATAGATGAGGGCACTGAAGCTTTCTTT
CASSIDEGTEAFF